These 15 T cell receptor beta chains came from one sample sequenced in a study of regulatory T cells in long-lasting Graves disease. Time point given: persistent/refractory GD, antithyroid drugs over 5 years with positive TRAb. Isolated PBMC RNA provided the starting material for the TCR library. According to the study, TCR beta libraries were built with iRepertoire HTBI primers and CDR3-region Arm-PCR. MiXCR was run by TCRdb on the multiplex PCR reads, yielding one entry per CDR3 protein. This table has some 420,000 distinct CDR3 sequences, 22% appearing once. Sample: peripheral blood mononuclear cells (PBMCs), taken when the disease was refractory, from a patient treated with antithyroid drugs. The receptors stem from a female donor with Graves disease.

For this clonotype: This sequence may be a read error, since a much larger clone differs from it by one base. This chain links TRBV7-9 with TRBJ2-7; possibly TRBD2 for D (6 bases). Germline V gives CDR1 SEHNR, CDR2 FQNEAQ (reference sequence). Trimming pared 11 bases from V and 0 bases from J, leaving 23 bases between. The CDR3 is 16 amino acids. This chain's CDR3 is CACDPGLLRNSYEQYF. The CDR3 region has the DNA TGTGCCTGCGATCCGGGACTGCTGAGGAACTCCTACGAGCAGTACTTC.

The sample holds a few counts of this clonotype. The chain couples TRBV2 to TRBJ1-5; 9 nucleotides line up with TRBD1. Germline V gives CDR1 SNHLY, CDR2 FYNNEI. J lost 5 bases, V lost 7 bases, and 9 bases had no gene match. CDR3 length: 15 residues. CDR3 DNA sequence: TGTGCCAGCATCCTCGACCGGGACAGGGATCAGCCCCAGCATTTT. Translated, it gives CASILDRDRDQPQHF. Full variable domain (rest looked up from reference TRBV2 and TRBJ1-5): EPEVTQTPSHQVTQMGQEVILRCVPISNHLYFYWYRQILGQKVEFLVSFYNNEISEKSEIFDDQFSVERPDGSNFTLKIRSTKLEDSAMYFCASILDRDRDQPQHFGDGTRLSIL.

This clonotype came up a few times. The chain couples TRBV27 to TRBJ2-4; 13 bases are shared with TRBD2. Germline CDR1 and CDR2: MNHEY and SMNVEV (reference sequence). The CDR3 runs to 17 residues. V was clipped by 9 bases and J by 2 bases; unmatched bases: 10. The CDR3 DNA sequence: TGTGCCAGACTCGACAGGACTAGCGGGGGCTCCAAAAACATTCAGTACTTC. This translates into CARLDRTSGGSKNIQYF.

The chain combines TRBV20-1 with TRBJ2-7; 11 bases fit TRBD2. The ends lost 0 bases at V and 3 bases at J; junction bases unmatched: 10. Germline loops: CDR1 DFQATT, CDR2 SNEGSKA (reference sequence). CDR3 length: 17 residues. CDR3 loop: CSARDLTWTSGYYEQYF. CDR3 sequence (DNA): TGCAGTGCTAGAGATCTCACATGGACTAGCGGGTACTACGAGCAGTACTTC.

This clonotype was detected only a few times. The chain has TRBV14 and TRBJ2-7; D is ambiguous. The CDR3 sequence is 15 residues long. Germline assignment: CDR1 SGHDN and CDR2 FVKESK. Trimming took 4 bases from V and 4 from J, leaving 17 bases between them. Written as DNA, the CDR3 is TGTGCCAGCAGCCCACAATTGGGCTCTTCTTACGAGCAGTACTTC. It encodes CASSPQLGSSYEQYF.

The table lists this clonotype with many counts. This chain joins TRBV2 and TRBJ1-5; D unclear. V was shortened by 7 bases and J by 1 base, with 11 bases between the two germline ends. CDR1 SNHLY and CDR2 FYNNEI come from the germline V gene. CDR3 size: 14 residues. The CDR3 is CASIAAESNQPQHF. DNA for the CDR3: TGTGCCAGCATCGCCGCAGAGAGCAATCAGCCCCAGCATTTT. The entire variable domain, with the rest obtained from reference TRBV2 and TRBJ1-5, is as follows: EPEVTQTPSHQVTQMGQEVILRCVPISNHLYFYWYRQILGQKVEFLVSFYNNEISEKSEIFDDQFSVERPDGSNFTLKIRSTKLEDSAMYFCASIAAESNQPQHFGDGTRLSIL.

As regards this clonotype: This may be a read error: a much more frequent sequence differs by one nucleotide. The genes are TRBV2 and TRBJ2-7; D is undetermined. The CDR3 consists of 11 residues. V shed 4 bases and J shed 6 bases, with 7 bases lying between them. Germline-derived CDR1 and CDR2 are SNHLY and FYNNEI. This CDR3 is CASSGHCEQYF. In DNA form, the CDR3 reads TGTGCCAGCAGTGGCCACTGCGAGCAGTACTTC. The full variable domain, its missing parts supplied by reference TRBV2 and TRBJ2-7, is EPEVTQTPSHQVTQMGQEVILRCVPISNHLYFYWYRQILGQKVEFLVSFYNNEISEKSEIFDDQFSVERPDGSNFTLKIRSTKLEDSAMYFCASSGHCEQYFGPGTRLTVT.

CDR3 coding DNA: TGTGCCAGCTCACGAGAGGGACGGAACACTGAAGCTTTCTTT. As protein: CASSREGRNTEAFF. The chain recombines TRBV18 with TRBJ1-1, with D possibly matching TRBD1 (5 bases). The CDR3 covers 14 residues. Germline CDR1 and CDR2: KGHSH and LQKENI. Trimming left V 4 bases short and J 1 base short, with 10 bases between.

Regarding this clonotype: A read error is possible here, since a much larger clone lies one base away. This chain joins TRBV6-2 or TRBV6-3 and TRBJ2-5, with D unclear. Germline-derived CDR1 and CDR2 are MNHEY and SVGEGT. The CDR3 has 13 amino acids. The CDR3 DNA sequence: TGTGCCAGCAGTGGCCAGCGCAGAGAGGCCCAGTACTTC. Translation: CASSGQRREAQYF.

This clonotype has a count of ten or more. This sequence joins TRBV6-1 and TRBJ1-2; weak D call: TRBD1 (6 bases). The CDR3 contains 12 residues. The germline CDR1 and CDR2 sequences are MNHNS and SASEGT. V dropped 5 bases and J dropped 6 bases, with 10 bases sitting between them. The CDR3, as DNA: TGTGCCAGCAGTATTCAGGGGAATGGCTACACCTTC. Encoded protein: CASSIQGNGYTF.

This clonotype was seen at least ten times. The V and J genes are TRBV6-1 and TRBJ2-2, with D maybe TRBD1 (6 bases). This CDR3 spans 17 amino acids. The ends were cut back, 5 bases at V and 3 bases at J, with 19 bases in the middle. The germline gives CDR1 MNHNS, CDR2 SASEGT. CDR3 protein: CASSRSSGQLHTGELFF. The DNA for the CDR3 is TGTGCCAGCAGTCGTTCCTCGGGACAACTACACACCGGGGAGCTGTTTTTT.

The sample holds many counts of this clonotype. The rearrangement joins TRBV12-3 or TRBV12-4 to TRBJ1-2; D remains ambiguous. V was clipped by 10 bases and J by 8 bases, with 20 bases between them. This CDR3 has 13 amino acids. CDR3 sequence: CATTPQLYVGYTF. The CDR3 DNA reads TGTGCCACAACGCCACAGTTGTATGTGGGCTACACCTTC.

This clonotype has at least ten counts. V gene TRBV11-2 combines with J gene TRBJ2-5; D not certain. Germline CDR1 is SGHAT and CDR2 is FQNNGV. CDR3 size: 14 residues. V shed 3 bases and J shed 0 bases, with 8 bases lying between them. In DNA, the CDR3 is TGTGCCAGCAGCTTCCGGCGAAACCAAGAGACCCAGTACTTC. This codes for CASSFRRNQETQYF.

This clonotype was seen many times. This chain uses TRBV11-3 with TRBJ2-5; 7 bases map to TRBD2. Losses at the gene ends were 4 bases for V and 5 bases for J; bases not matched to a gene: 7. This CDR3 is built from 14 residues. The germline V gene encodes CDR1 SGHNT and CDR2 YENEEA. CDR3: CASSYPGREETQYF. CDR3 nucleotides: TGTGCCAGCAGCTACCCGGGGCGGGAGGAGACCCAGTACTTC.

V gene TRBV30 combines with J gene TRBJ1-2; no firm D call. V was trimmed by 3 bases and J by 2 bases, leaving 22 bases between them. CDR3 size: 17 residues. The germline V gene encodes CDR1 GTSNPN and CDR2 SVGIG (reference sequence). CDR3 residues: CAWSHAETFTFNYGYTF. In DNA, the CDR3 is TGTGCCTGGAGCCACGCAGAGACCTTTACTTTCAACTATGGCTACACCTTC.